The rows below give T cell receptor beta chains drawn from one sample of a study of human versus mouse CDR3 diversity and MHC coevolution. The repertoire was sequenced with immunoSEQ multiplex PCR; TCRdb's copy has only in-frame clones and lacks some. The data hold tens of thousands of clones, with 85% to 95% observed a single time. Sequenced sample: naive CD4+ T cells from blood. These receptor sequences come from a person aged 30-69 years in good health. CDR3s include the opening cysteine and the closing phenylalanine or tryptophan. A D gene is named only where the DNA matches it firmly. Rows give clone size only sometimes, using once, few, many, or a class for an expanded clone.

TRBV11-2,16,TRBJ1-2,-,-,TGTGCCAGCAGCTTAGATTTACGGGGAAGGGACTATGGCTACACCTTC,CASSLDLRGRDYGYTF
TRBV7-2,15,TRBJ1-3,-,-,TGTGCCAGCAGACCTACAGGGAGCTCTGGAAACACCATATATTTT,CASRPTGSSGNTIYF
TRBV18,14,TRBJ1-1,-,-,TGTGCCAGCTCACCTCTAGCAGGGAACACTGAAGCTTTCTTT,CASSPLAGNTEAFF
TRBV2,14,TRBJ1-5,once,TRBD1,TGTGCCAGCAGACAGGGGAATGGCAATCAGCCCCAGCATTTT,CASRQGNGNQPQHF
TRBV6-1,16,TRBJ2-7,-,TRBD2,TGTGCCAGCAGTGAAGCGCTTCTAGCGGGGGCATACGAGCAGTACTTC,CASSEALLAGAYEQYF
TRBV7-3,15,TRBJ2-3,-,TRBD1,TGTGCCAGCAGCTTAACGGGACAGGGACCAGATACGCAGTATTTT,CASSLTGQGPDTQYF
TRBV27,13,TRBJ1-5,-,-,TGTGCCAGCAGTTACTCAGGGTACCAGCCCCAGCATTTT,CASSYSGYQPQHF
TRBV7-9,16,TRBJ2-3,-,-,TGTGCCAGCAGCTTAGGGGCAGGGGAGTCCTCAGATACGCAGTATTTT,CASSLGAGESSDTQYF
TRBV2,13,TRBJ1-2,-,-,TGTGCCAGCGGTATTTTGACAGACTATGGCTACACCTTC,CASGILTDYGYTF
TRBV11-3,15,TRBJ2-3,-,TRBD2,TGTGCCAGCGGGGGGGGACTAGCGGGAGCAGATACGCAGTATTTT,CASGGGLAGADTQYF
TRBV7-3,15,TRBJ1-1,-,-,TGTGCCAGCAGCTTAACTCCGGGTTTGAACACTGAAGCTTTCTTT,CASSLTPGLNTEAFF
TRBV20-1,10,TRBJ1-1,-,-,TGCAGTGCTGTTGGACTCTCCGCTTTCTTT,CSAVGLSAFF
TRBV6-5,14,TRBJ2-3,-,-,TGTGCCAGCAGTTACTCGAGGTCCACAGATACGCAGTATTTT,CASSYSRSTDTQYF
TRBV7-8,16,TRBJ2-7,-,-,TGTGCCAGCAGCTTAGCAGGCGGTCGAGGGGGCTACGAGCAGTACTTC,CASSLAGGRGGYEQYF
TRBV4-3,15,TRBJ1-6,-,TRBD1,TGCGCCACCTCCCCTGGGACAGTTAGCAATTCACCCCTCCACTTT,CATSPGTVSNSPLHF
TRBV5-4,14,TRBJ2-7,-,-,TGTGCCAGCAGCTTGGTGACGGGGGTATACGAGCAGTACTTC,CASSLVTGVYEQYF
TRBV4-3,16,TRBJ2-7,-,-,TGCGCCAGCAGCCAAGACTCGGGAACTCCCTACTACGAGCAGTACTTC,CASSQDSGTPYYEQYF
TRBV10-1,22,TRBJ1-1,-,-,TGCGCCAGCAGTGAGGGACTGAACAGGGTCCCTTGGCGGTCATTCATGAACACTGAAGCTTTCTTT,CASSEGLNRVPWRSFMNTEAFF
TRBV4-2,15,TRBJ1-3,-,-,TGTGCCAGCAGCCGCACCGGGGAAACTGGAAACACCATATATTTT,CASSRTGETGNTIYF
TRBV5-1,12,TRBJ2-7,-,-,TGCGCCAGCAGCTTTGGACTCCACGAGCAGTACTTC,CASSFGLHEQYF
TRBV5-1,15,TRBJ2-2,-,-,TGCGCCAGCAGCCCGGACGGGGGGAACACCGGGGAGCTGTTTTTT,CASSPDGGNTGELFF
TRBV29-1,14,TRBJ2-7,-,TRBD1,TGCAGCGTCCGACCGGGACAGGGGGCCTACGAGCAGTACTTC,CSVRPGQGAYEQYF
TRBV19,12,TRBJ2-3,-,-,TGTGCCAGTGGGTCTAGTTTTGATACGCAGTATTTT,CASGSSFDTQYF
TRBV5-1,14,TRBJ1-3,once,-,TGCGCCAGCAGCGGGGGGAGCTCTGGAAACACCATATATTTT,CASSGGSSGNTIYF
TRBV5-1,15,TRBJ1-1,-,-,TGCGCCAGCAGCTTCCGGGAGGCCCCGAACACTGAAGCTTTCTTT,CASSFREAPNTEAFF
TRBV27,14,TRBJ1-1,-,TRBD1,TGTGCCAGCAGTTCAGACAGGGTATTATCGGAAGCTTTCTTT,CASSSDRVLSEAFF
TRBV18,15,TRBJ1-1,-,-,TGTGCCAGCTCACCACGTATCTTGTCCCCCACTGAAGCTTTCTTT,CASSPRILSPTEAFF
TRBV30,18,TRBJ1-2,-,-,TGTGCCTGGAGTGTTGGGTGGGGCAGGGCGAGGTCAAACTATGGCTACACCTTC,CAWSVGWGRARSNYGYTF
TRBV28,15,TRBJ2-1,once,TRBD2,TGTGCCAGCAGTCCTCACGGGACTAGCGTTAATGAGCAGTTCTTC,CASSPHGTSVNEQFF
TRBV15,16,TRBJ2-3,-,-,TGTGCCACCAGCAGAGATAAGGGGGACCTCACAGATACGCAGTATTTT,CATSRDKGDLTDTQYF
TRBV27,14,TRBJ1-5,-,-,TGTGCCAGCAGTTTGAGAGGATACAATCAGCCCCAGCATTTT,CASSLRGYNQPQHF
TRBV19,15,TRBJ1-4,-,-,TGTGCCAGTAGTATAGCTCTTGCAACTAATGAAAAACTGTTTTTT,CASSIALATNEKLFF
TRBV11-3,15,TRBJ2-7,-,-,TGTGCCAGCAGCTTAGTTCAGGGCCCCATATACGAGCAGTACTTC,CASSLVQGPIYEQYF
TRBV5-5,15,TRBJ2-7,-,TRBD2,TGTGCCAGCAGCTTCGTTTCTAGCGGTTCCTACGAGCAGTACTTC,CASSFVSSGSYEQYF
TRBV19,15,TRBJ1-5,-,-,TGTGCCAGTACCCTCCAGGGGTTAAGCAATCAGCCCCAGCATTTT,CASTLQGLSNQPQHF
TRBV19,15,TRBJ2-2,once,TRBD1,TGTGCCAGTAGTAGGACAGGGGTGAACACCGGGGAGCTGTTTTTT,CASSRTGVNTGELFF